This is a list of T cell receptor beta chains from one sample in a study of cytomegalovirus exposure and HLA in healthy donors. TCRdb keeps only in-frame clones here, not all; method: immunoSEQ multiplex PCR. The sample includes approximately 220,000 clones, 82% of them seen just once. The sequencing input was PBMCs. Receptor source: a man aged 35 to 55 in good health and CMV-seropositive. The CDR3 runs from the conserved cysteine through the conserved F or W. D genes are given only for firm matches. Only part of the rows carry a size: once, few, many, or a class if the clone is expanded.

cdr3_aa	cdr3_nt	clone_size	j_call	v_call	d_call
CASSEGRTGQPQHF	TGTGCCAGCAGTGAAGGAAGGACTGGGCAGCCCCAGCATTTT	once	TRBJ1-5	TRBV2	-
CAIAPNRQGRGNGYTF	TGTGCCATCGCCCCCAACCGACAGGGGAGGGGTAATGGCTACACCTTC	-	TRBJ1-2	TRBV27	TRBD1
CASSPDRDGEKLFF	TGTGCCAGCAGCCCGGACAGGGATGGTGAAAAACTGTTTTTT	-	TRBJ1-4	TRBV27	TRBD1
CASQRDRGTDTQYF	TGTGCCAGCCAGCGAGACAGGGGCACAGATACGCAGTATTTT	-	TRBJ2-3	TRBV6-6	TRBD1
CASTTGTSGKRADTQYF	TGCGCCAGCACCACGGGGACTAGCGGGAAGAGGGCAGATACGCAGTATTTT	-	TRBJ2-3	TRBV10-2	TRBD2
CSSSLVSGGVYNEQFF	TGTTCCAGCAGCTTAGTTTCCGGGGGTGTTTACAATGAGCAGTTCTTC	-	TRBJ2-1	TRBV7-9	-
CASSEQGTLHSYEQYF	TGTGCCAGCAGCGAACAGGGGACCCTTCACTCCTACGAGCAGTACTTC	-	TRBJ2-7	TRBV7-6	TRBD1
CASRAPGQGNYGYTF	TGCGCCAGCAGGGCCCCCGGACAGGGCAACTATGGCTACACCTTC	-	TRBJ1-2	TRBV5-1	TRBD1
CASSQTSTGELFF	TGTGCCAGCAGCCAAACTAGCACCGGGGAGCTGTTTTTT	-	TRBJ2-2	TRBV6-4	-
CASRGRAGNEQFF	TGTGCCAGCAGAGGGAGGGCCGGGAATGAGCAGTTCTTC	-	TRBJ2-1	TRBV6-5	TRBD2
CASSPRTGGTDTQYF	TGTGCCAGCAGCCCACGGACAGGAGGGACAGATACGCAGTATTTT	-	TRBJ2-3	TRBV7-2	-
CASSQDSWGPLPDTQYF	TGCGCCAGCAGCCAAGATTCTTGGGGGCCACTACCAGATACGCAGTATTTT	-	TRBJ2-3	TRBV4-1	-
CASSSSYEQYF	TGTGCCAGCAGCTCTTCCTACGAGCAGTACTTC	few	TRBJ2-7	TRBV5-4	-
CASSLEFGATNEKLFF	TGTGCCAGCAGCTTAGAATTCGGGGCAACTAATGAAAAACTGTTTTTT	-	TRBJ1-4	TRBV7-3	-
CSSGTSGNNEQFF	TGCAGCTCCGGGACTAGCGGGAACAATGAGCAGTTCTTC	-	TRBJ2-1	TRBV29-1	TRBD2
CASRLRNQPQHF	TGTGCCAGCCGCCTCCGGAATCAGCCCCAGCATTTT	-	TRBJ1-5	TRBV19	-
CASSVAGQSYTGELFF	TGTGCCAGCAGCGTAGCGGGACAGTCTTACACCGGGGAGCTGTTTTTT	few	TRBJ2-2	TRBV9	TRBD1
CASSINPEVTRTTNEKLFF	TGCGCCAGCAGCATAAACCCGGAGGTTACCAGAACAACTAATGAAAAACTGTTTTTT	-	TRBJ1-4	TRBV5-1	-
CASSMGQPIANVLTF	TGCGCCAGCAGCATGGGACAGCCGATCGCCAACGTCCTGACTTTC	-	TRBJ2-6	TRBV5-1	TRBD1
CASSPGTGSEKLFF	TGTGCCAGCAGCCCCGGGACAGGGAGCGAAAAACTGTTTTTT	-	TRBJ1-4	TRBV21-1	-
CASSREGVKADTQYF	TGTGCCAGCAGCCGGGAGGGAGTAAAGGCAGATACGCAGTATTTT	once	TRBJ2-3	TRBV9	TRBD2
CASSESFGPGDGYTF	TGTGCCAGCAGTGAGTCCTTCGGCCCGGGGGATGGCTACACCTTC	-	TRBJ1-2	TRBV6-4	-
CASSPQMIAGAGAGELFF	TGCGCCAGCAGCCCACAAATGATCGCAGGGGCAGGGGCCGGGGAGCTGTTTTTT	-	TRBJ2-2	TRBV5-1	-
CASSDYTGTSGYNEQFF	TGTGCCAGCAGCGATTATACCGGGACTAGCGGCTACAATGAGCAGTTCTTC	-	TRBJ2-1	TRBV9	TRBD2
CASSPGSTEYEQFF	TGCGCCAGCAGCCCCGGGAGCACAGAATATGAGCAGTTCTTC	-	TRBJ2-1	TRBV4-1	-
CAWSVPHREPSYGYTF	TGTGCCTGGAGTGTACCCCACAGGGAGCCGTCTTATGGCTACACCTTC	-	TRBJ1-2	TRBV30	-
CASSSLDRLYGYTF	TGTGCCAGCAGTTCACTAGACAGGCTCTATGGCTACACCTTC	once	TRBJ1-2	TRBV27	-
CASSSAAGVWDYGYTF	TGTGCCAGCAGTTCCGCGGCGGGGGTTTGGGACTATGGCTACACCTTC	-	TRBJ1-2	TRBV6-6	-
CASSPRDRVTDTQYF	TGTGCCAGCAGCCCCCGGGACAGGGTCACAGATACGCAGTATTTT	-	TRBJ2-3	TRBV14	TRBD1
CASSPLGIGSGANVLTF	TGCGCCAGCAGCCCGCTCGGTATCGGCTCTGGGGCCAACGTCCTGACTTTC	-	TRBJ2-6	TRBV5-1	-
CTSITGESFDEQFF	TGCACCAGCATTACGGGAGAAAGTTTCGATGAGCAGTTCTTC	once	TRBJ2-1	TRBV1	-
CASSRSGQGNYGYTF	TGTGCCAGTAGTAGATCTGGACAGGGAAACTATGGCTACACCTTC	-	TRBJ1-2	TRBV19	TRBD1
CASTADRDRNQPQHF	TGTGCCAGTACCGCCGACCGGGACAGAAATCAGCCCCAGCATTTT	-	TRBJ1-5	TRBV19	TRBD1
CASSEYRGDEKLFF	TGTGCCAGCAGTGAATACAGGGGTGATGAAAAACTGTTTTTT	-	TRBJ1-4	TRBV6-1	TRBD1
CASSHGTGNLDGYTF	TGTGCCAGCAGTCACGGGACAGGGAATTTGGATGGCTACACCTTC	few	TRBJ1-2	TRBV6-6	TRBD1
CASRATGGAYEQYF	TGTGCCAGCAGAGCGACAGGGGGAGCCTACGAGCAGTACTTC	-	TRBJ2-7	TRBV5-6	TRBD1
CSVNRDSHPSSYNEQFF	TGCAGCGTCAACCGGGACAGCCATCCTAGCTCCTACAATGAGCAGTTCTTC	-	TRBJ2-1	TRBV29-1	TRBD1
CASSPAGTGSSYNEQFF	TGTGCCAGCTCACCAGCCGGGACAGGGAGCTCCTACAATGAGCAGTTCTTC	-	TRBJ2-1	TRBV18	TRBD1
CASSDRAWTGELFF	TGTGCCAGCAGTGACAGGGCATGGACCGGGGAGCTGTTTTTT	-	TRBJ2-2	TRBV6-1	-
CASSPGQFYGYTF	TGTGCCAGCAGCCCAGGACAGTTCTATGGCTACACCTTC	-	TRBJ1-2	TRBV6-5	-
CASNPHETGSYEQYF	TGTGCCAGCAACCCACACGAGACAGGTTCCTACGAGCAGTACTTC	-	TRBJ2-7	TRBV6-5	-
CASSPARLAGANEQFF	TGTGCCAGCAGCCCAGCTCGACTAGCGGGGGCCAATGAGCAGTTCTTC	few	TRBJ2-1	TRBV11-2	TRBD2
CASSQGTVISGNTIYF	TGTGCCAGCAGCCAGGGGACAGTCATCTCTGGAAACACCATATATTTT	-	TRBJ1-3	TRBV5-8	TRBD1
CASSPNRGGETQYF	TGTGCCAGCAGCCCAAACAGGGGCGGGGAGACCCAGTACTTC	-	TRBJ2-5	TRBV7-2	TRBD1
CASSENLGTEQFF	TGTGCCAGCAGTGAAAACTTGGGGACAGAGCAGTTCTTC	-	TRBJ2-1	TRBV25-1	-
CAWSGRGHSNTGELFF	TGTGCCTGGAGTGGCAGGGGACATTCCAACACCGGGGAGCTGTTTTTT	-	TRBJ2-2	TRBV30	-
CASSPAWREGNEQFF	TGTGCCAGCAGCCCAGCGTGGCGGGAGGGCAATGAGCAGTTCTTC	-	TRBJ2-1	TRBV7-9	TRBD2
CASSLTRSSYNEQFF	TGTGCCAGTAGTCTTACTAGAAGCTCCTACAATGAGCAGTTCTTC	-	TRBJ2-1	TRBV19	-